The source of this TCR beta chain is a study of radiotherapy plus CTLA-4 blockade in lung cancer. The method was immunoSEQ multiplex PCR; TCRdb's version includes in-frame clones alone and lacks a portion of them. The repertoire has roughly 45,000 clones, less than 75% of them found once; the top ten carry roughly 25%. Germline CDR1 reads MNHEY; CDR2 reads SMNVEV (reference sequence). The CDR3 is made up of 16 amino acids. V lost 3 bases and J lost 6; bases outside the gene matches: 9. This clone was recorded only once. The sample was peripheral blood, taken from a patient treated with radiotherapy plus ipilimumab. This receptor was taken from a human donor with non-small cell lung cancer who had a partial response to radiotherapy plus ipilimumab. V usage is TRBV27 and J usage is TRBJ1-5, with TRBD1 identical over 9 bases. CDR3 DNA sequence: TGTGCCAGCAGTTTCACACAGGGGGCTTTGCCTCAGCCCCAGCATTTT. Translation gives CASSFTQGALPQPQHF.